This T cell receptor (beta chain) was recovered during a study of identical twins. Study conclusions and caveats: Cord blood beta clonotypes present at high abundance carried fewer insertions; no such pattern appeared in memory repertoires. Zero-insertion analyses could be partly confounded by invariant MAIT and iNKT cells.

The J segment lost 0 bases and the V segment lost 3 bases, leaving 5 bases of the junction unmatched. The CDR3 contains 15 residues. Germline-derived CDR1 and CDR2 are MNHEY and SMNVEV (reference sequence). TCRdb fed the 5' RACE reads into MiXCR, producing one record per CDR3 protein. The data show about 460,000 distinct CDR3 sequences, approximately 15% seen once. Only healthy Caucasians were included as donors. About this clonotype itself: What it binds is not known.

Another study also made use of these data, one on yellow fever vaccine responses in identical twins.

The gene calls are TRBV27 and TRBJ2-7; TRBD2 agrees at 7 bases. The specimen sequenced was CD4+ T cells sorted from blood. This sequence was found in a young woman in good health. The CDR3 here is CASSFLGGSSYEQYF. CDR3 bases: TGTGCCAGCAGTTTTCTGGGGGGGAGCTCCTACGAGCAGTACTTC.